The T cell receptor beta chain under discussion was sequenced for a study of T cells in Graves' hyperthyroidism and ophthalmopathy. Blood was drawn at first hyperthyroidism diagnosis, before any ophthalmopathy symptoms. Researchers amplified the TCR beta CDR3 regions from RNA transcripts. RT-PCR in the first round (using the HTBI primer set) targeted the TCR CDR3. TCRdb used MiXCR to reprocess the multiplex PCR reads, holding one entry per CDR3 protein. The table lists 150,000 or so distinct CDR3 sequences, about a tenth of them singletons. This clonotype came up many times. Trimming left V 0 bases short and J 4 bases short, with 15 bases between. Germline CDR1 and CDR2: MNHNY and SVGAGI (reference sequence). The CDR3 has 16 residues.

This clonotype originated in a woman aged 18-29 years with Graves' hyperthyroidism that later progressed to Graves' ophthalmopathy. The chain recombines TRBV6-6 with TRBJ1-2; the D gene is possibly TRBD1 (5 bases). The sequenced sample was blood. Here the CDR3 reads CASSYSRQGSIYGYTF. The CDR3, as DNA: TGTGCCAGCAGTTACTCGCGGCAGGGATCCATCTATGGCTACACCTTC.